One sample yielded the 18 T cell receptor beta chains listed below, sequenced in a study of T cell repertoires in cytomegalovirus infection. Their antigens remain unidentified. In TCRdb, the reads were re-called with MiXCR into one record per CDR3 protein. The sample holds 250,000 to 300,000 distinct CDR3 sequences, approximately 22% seen once. The sequencing used cultured PBMCs, collected from culture after CMV antigen stimulation. The origin of the receptors is a human donor in good health (CMV status not recorded). Some clones in this sample may be carry-over from other donors' samples.

In the case of this clonotype: The conserved phenylalanine or tryptophan is not found at the CDR3 terminus, so this likely reflects a read error. The chain carries TRBV6-2 or TRBV6-3 and TRBJ2-3; D uncertain. The CDR3 loop spans 12 amino acids. Germline V gene data show CDR1 as MNHEY and CDR2 as SVGEGT. Trimming took 7 bases from V and 6 from J, leaving 11 bases between them. CDR3 region: CASTSASDTQYL. DNA of the CDR3: TGTGCCAGCACATCGGCCTCGGATACGCAGTATTTA.

V gene TRBV18 combines with J gene TRBJ2-7; a weak D match, TRBD2 (6 bases). Between the trimmed V and J ends, which lost 3 bases and 4 bases, there was a span of 13 bases. The CDR3 is 14 amino acids. The germline CDR1 and CDR2 sequences are KGHSH and LQKENI. Here the CDR3 reads CASSPEGLGYEQYV. As DNA, the CDR3 is TGTGCCAGCTCACCGGAGGGACTCGGTTACGAGCAGTACGTC.

This clonotype was found many times. The germline gene is not matched at one end of the junction; a read error may be the cause. V gene TRBV27 combines with J gene TRBJ1-4; maybe TRBD1 (6 bases). The germline V gene encodes CDR1 MNHEY and CDR2 SMNVEV (reference sequence). The CDR3 contains 15 residues. This CDR3 is CASSVSGHLTGKLFF. CDR3 nucleotide sequence: TGTGCCAGCAGTGTATCGGGACACCTCACGGGGAAACTGTTTTTT.

This clonotype was counted many times. The chain employs TRBV7-2 and TRBJ2-3; 10 bases map to TRBD2. The CDR3 is made up of 14 amino acids. Per the germline V gene, CDR1 is SGHTA and CDR2 is FQGNSA. Losses at the gene ends were 1 base for V and 9 bases for J; bases not matched to a gene: 4. The CDR3, as DNA: TGTGCCAGCAGCTTAGGAGGACTAGCGGAGACGCAGTATTTT. Translating it yields CASSLGGLAETQYF.

This clonotype occurred many times. The V and J genes are TRBV24-1 and TRBJ2-1; the D gene could be TRBD1 or TRBD2 (7 bases each). This CDR3 region has 15 residues. Germline lookup yields CDR1 KGHDR and CDR2 SFDVKD. Trimming removed 10 bases at V and 0 bases at J, with 15 bases between. In nucleotides, the CDR3 is TGTGCCACGGGAGGGGGCGGGAGCTCCTACAATGAGCAGTTCTTC. Amino acid sequence: CATGGGGSSYNEQFF.

This clonotype was counted at least ten times. V is TRBV7-2 and J is TRBJ1-1, with D possibly TRBD1 on 6 matching bases. V was shortened by 8 bases and J by 4 bases, with 20 bases between the two germline ends. Germline V CDR1 and CDR2: SGHTA, FQGNSA. CDR3 size: 15 residues. In nucleotides, the CDR3 is TGTGCCAGCCACCGGGCCACAGGGACCTTCACTGAAGCTTTCTTT. Encoded protein: CASHRATGTFTEAFF.

This clonotype was seen a few times. The CDR3 loop is CASSLGRRGEELFF. The CDR3 bases are TGCGCCAGCAGCCTGGGACGGCGGGGCGAGGAACTGTTTTTT. This chain links TRBV4-1 with TRBJ1-4; tentatively, D is TRBD1 (5 bases). Trimming pared 4 bases from V and 12 bases from J, leaving 18 bases between. Germline V gene lookup returns CDR1 MGHRA and CDR2 YSYEKL. The CDR3 extends over 14 amino acids.

The chain carries TRBV28 and TRBJ2-5; weak D call: TRBD1 (6 bases). Germline assignment: CDR1 MDHEN and CDR2 SYDVKM. The CDR3 is 15 residues long. V dropped 3 bases and J dropped 2 bases, with 13 bases sitting between them. In DNA, the CDR3 is TGTGCCAGCAGTTTTCTGGGTACAGGGCAAGAGACCCAGTACTTC. Translating gives CASSFLGTGQETQYF. Full variable domain (outside the CDR3, taken from reference TRBV28 and TRBJ2-5): DVKVTQSSRYLVKRTGEKVFLECVQDMDHENMFWYRQDPGLGLRLIYFSYDVKMKEKGDIPEGYSVSREKKERFSLILESASTNQTSMYLCASSFLGTGQETQYFGPGTRLLVL.

There are many counts of this clonotype. The V and J genes are TRBV4-1 and TRBJ1-2; no definite D call. Trimming removed 0 bases from V and 4 bases from J, with 12 bases in between. Germline CDR1 MGHRA, CDR2 YSYEKL. The CDR3 length is 15 residues. The CDR3, as DNA: TGCGCCAGCAGCCAAGAGCGAAAAGGGAGCTATGGCTACACCTTC. It yields the protein CASSQERKGSYGYTF.

About this clonotype: The missing conserved phenylalanine or tryptophan at the end of this CDR3 makes a read error likely. V and J are TRBV2 and TRBJ2-2; D remains ambiguous. V was pared by 6 bases and J by 0 bases, with 8 bases between. Germline V gene lookup returns CDR1 SNHLY and CDR2 FYNNEI. The CDR3 loop spans 14 amino acids. The CDR3 coding sequence is TGTGCCAGCAGCGACAATGCGAACACCGGGGAGCTGTTTTCT. This codes for CASSDNANTGELFS.

In its sample, this clonotype was seen a few times. This chain links TRBV6-2 or TRBV6-3 with TRBJ2-7; possibly TRBD2 for D (6 bases). The CDR3 contains 14 residues. Germline V gives CDR1 MNHEY, CDR2 SVGEGT. V was pared by 0 bases and J by 5 bases, with 11 bases between. As DNA, the CDR3 is TGTGCCAGCAGTTACTCGCGCGGAGGGGACGAGCAGTACTTC. Protein sequence: CASSYSRGGDEQYF.

The V gene is TRBV6-2 or TRBV6-3, the J gene TRBJ1-1; D remains unclear. With 10 bases removed from V and 4 bases from J, the gap between germline ends came to 16 bases. Germline CDR1 is MNHEY and CDR2 is SVGEGT. The CDR3 totals 13 residues. Here the CDR3 DNA reads TGTGCCACCAGCACCGCCCTAGTCACTGAAGCTTTCTTT. The encoded protein is CATSTALVTEAFF.

This clonotype was detected only a few times. CDR3 sequence (DNA): TGCGCCAGCAGCACAATGGGCGGGCCTCGCACAGATACGCAGTATTTT. This encodes CASSTMGGPRTDTQYF. This rearrangement joins TRBV4-1 to TRBJ2-3; weak D call: TRBD2 (5 bases). Trimming removed 5 bases at V and 1 base at J, with 16 bases between. The CDR3 extends over 16 amino acids. In germline, CDR1 is MGHRA, CDR2 YSYEKL.

Many counts were recorded for this clonotype. V and J are TRBV7-9 and TRBJ1-1; 8 nucleotides align to TRBD1. Germline CDR1 SEHNR, CDR2 FQNEAQ (reference sequence). The CDR3 loop spans 17 amino acids. V lost 6 bases, J lost 1 base, and 13 bases stayed unmatched. In nucleotides, the CDR3 is TGTGCCAGCAGACCCTCCCGGGACAGGACGAAGAACACTGAAGCTTTCTTT. Translation: CASRPSRDRTKNTEAFF.

This clonotype was seen ten or more times. This chain connects TRBV7-9 to TRBJ2-1, with 16 bases identical to TRBD2. With V trimmed by 5 bases and J by 7 bases, 5 bases remained unmatched. The CDR3 is 16 amino acids. The germline V gene has CDR1 SEHNR and CDR2 FQNEAQ (reference sequence). CDR3 residues: CASSPGGLAGGNEQFF. DNA for the CDR3: TGTGCCAGCAGCCCAGGGGGACTAGCGGGAGGGAATGAGCAGTTCTTC.

This clonotype has ten or more counts. V gene TRBV7-8 combines with J gene TRBJ1-5; tentatively, D is TRBD1 (5 bases). This CDR3 spans 14 amino acids. Germline CDR1 and CDR2: SGHVS and FQNEAQ. V lost 0 bases and J lost 6, with 9 bases in between. CDR3 in amino acids: CASSLASGGQPQHF. For the CDR3, the DNA is TGTGCCAGCAGCTTAGCTTCCGGGGGTCAGCCCCAGCATTTT.

In this sample, this clonotype turned up a few times. The genes are TRBV2 and TRBJ1-3; D gene unclear. Germline values: CDR1 SNHLY, CDR2 FYNNEI. This CDR3 is 15 amino acids long. Trimming took 1 base from V and 0 from J, leaving 7 bases between them. The CDR3 spells CASSEVGSSGNTIYF. CDR3 nucleotides: TGTGCCAGCAGTGAAGTGGGCAGCTCTGGAAACACCATATATTTT.

This clonotype was seen a few times. This rearrangement joins TRBV19 to TRBJ2-1, with 8 bases aligning to TRBD2. J lost 8 bases, V lost 5 bases, and 5 bases had no gene match. Germline V gene lookup returns CDR1 LNHDA and CDR2 SQIVND (reference sequence). The length of the CDR3 is 13 residues. CDR3 sequence reads: CASSPETSDEQFF. The CDR3 DNA follows: TGTGCCAGTAGTCCAGAGACTAGCGATGAGCAGTTCTTC.